What follows is one T cell receptor beta chain and its context. CDR1 SEHNR and CDR2 FQNEAQ come from the germline V gene (reference sequence). With 5 bases removed from V and 1 base from J, the gap between germline ends came to 13 bases. The CDR3 is 15 amino acids. This specimen belongs to a study of blood T cell repertoires in COVID-19. Original data processing: Amplification with reference gene primers provided the estimates of nucleated cell counts. Profiled with immunoSEQ multiplex PCR; TCRdb holds only in-frame clones, not every one. V and J calls and clone size come straight from that table; D and trimming were deduced from the DNA. This table has 100,000 to 150,000 clones, 70% to 85% appearing once.

The sample consisted of peripheral blood. The clonotype originates from a woman aged 60-70 years with acute or convalescent COVID-19. The chain combines TRBV7-9 with TRBJ2-3; D is unresolved. DNA of the CDR3: TGTGCCAGCAGCCCCTCTAGAGTCGGCACAGATACGCAGTATTTT. Protein sequence: CASSPSRVGTDTQYF.